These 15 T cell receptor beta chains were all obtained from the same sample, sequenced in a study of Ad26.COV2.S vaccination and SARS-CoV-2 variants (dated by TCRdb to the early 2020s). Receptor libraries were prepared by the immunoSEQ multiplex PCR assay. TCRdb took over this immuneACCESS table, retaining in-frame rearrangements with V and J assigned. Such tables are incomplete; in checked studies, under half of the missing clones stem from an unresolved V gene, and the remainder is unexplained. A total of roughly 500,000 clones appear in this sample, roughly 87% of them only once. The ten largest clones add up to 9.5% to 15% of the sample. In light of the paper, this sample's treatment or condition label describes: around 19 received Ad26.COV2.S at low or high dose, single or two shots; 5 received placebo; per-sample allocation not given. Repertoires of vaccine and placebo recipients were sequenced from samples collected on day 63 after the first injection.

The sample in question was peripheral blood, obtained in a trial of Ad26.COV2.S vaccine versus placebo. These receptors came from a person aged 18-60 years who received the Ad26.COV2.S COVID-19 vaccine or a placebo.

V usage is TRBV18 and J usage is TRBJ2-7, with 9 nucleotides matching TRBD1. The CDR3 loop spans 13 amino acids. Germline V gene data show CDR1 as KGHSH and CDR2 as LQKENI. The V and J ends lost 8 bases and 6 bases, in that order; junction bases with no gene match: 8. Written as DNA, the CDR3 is TGTGCCAGCGGGACAGGGACCACTTTCGAGCAGTACTTC. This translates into CASGTGTTFEQYF.

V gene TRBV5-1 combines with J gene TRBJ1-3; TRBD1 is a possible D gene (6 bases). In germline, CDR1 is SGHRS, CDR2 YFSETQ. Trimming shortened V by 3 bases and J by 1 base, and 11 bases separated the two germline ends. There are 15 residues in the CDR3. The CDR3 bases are TGCGCCAGCAGCTCGAACACAGGGTCTGGAAACACCATATATTTT. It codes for CASSSNTGSGNTIYF.

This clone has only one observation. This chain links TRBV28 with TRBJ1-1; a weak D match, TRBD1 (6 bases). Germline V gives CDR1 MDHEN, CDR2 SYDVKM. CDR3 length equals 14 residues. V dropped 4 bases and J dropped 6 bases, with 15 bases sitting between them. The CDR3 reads CASSSPDTGSEAFF. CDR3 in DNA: TGTGCCAGCAGTTCACCGGATACAGGGTCTGAAGCTTTCTTT.

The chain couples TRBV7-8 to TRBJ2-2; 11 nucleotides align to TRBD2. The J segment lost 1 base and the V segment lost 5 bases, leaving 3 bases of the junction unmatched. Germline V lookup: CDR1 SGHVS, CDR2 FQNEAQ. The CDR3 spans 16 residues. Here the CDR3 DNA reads TGTGCCAGCAGCACCGGGACTAGCGGGAACACCGGGGAGCTGTTTTTT. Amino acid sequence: CASSTGTSGNTGELFF.

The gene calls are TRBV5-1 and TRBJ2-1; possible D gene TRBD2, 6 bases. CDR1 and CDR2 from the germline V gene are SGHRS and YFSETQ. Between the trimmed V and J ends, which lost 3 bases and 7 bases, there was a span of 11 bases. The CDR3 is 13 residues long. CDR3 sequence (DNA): TGCGCCAGCAGCTGGAGGGGCGAAAATGAGCAGTTCTTC. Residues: CASSWRGENEQFF.

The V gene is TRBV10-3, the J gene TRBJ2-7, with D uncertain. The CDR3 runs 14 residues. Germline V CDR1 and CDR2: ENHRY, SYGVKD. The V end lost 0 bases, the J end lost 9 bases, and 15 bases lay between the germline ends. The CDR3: CAISESRFVAGQYF. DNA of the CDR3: TGTGCCATCAGTGAGTCGCGTTTTGTTGCCGGGCAGTACTTC.

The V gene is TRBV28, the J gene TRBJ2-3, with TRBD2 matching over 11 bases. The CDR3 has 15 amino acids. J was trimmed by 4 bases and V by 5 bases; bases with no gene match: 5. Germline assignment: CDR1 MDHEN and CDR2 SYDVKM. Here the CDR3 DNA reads TGTGCCAGCAGTCCCATAGCGGGAGGGCCAGATACGCAGTATTTT. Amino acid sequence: CASSPIAGGPDTQYF.

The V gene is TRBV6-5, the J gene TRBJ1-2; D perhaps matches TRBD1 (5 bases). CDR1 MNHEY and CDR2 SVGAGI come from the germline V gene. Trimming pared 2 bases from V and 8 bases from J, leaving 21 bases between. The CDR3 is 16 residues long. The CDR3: CASSYLPGSKADGYTF. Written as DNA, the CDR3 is TGTGCCAGCAGTTACCTTCCAGGGTCTAAGGCGGACGGCTACACCTTC.

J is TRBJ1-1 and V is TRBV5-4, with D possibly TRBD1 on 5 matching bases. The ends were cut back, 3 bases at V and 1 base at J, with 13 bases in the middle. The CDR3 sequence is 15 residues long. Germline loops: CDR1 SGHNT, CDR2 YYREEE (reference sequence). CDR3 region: CASSSLQTENTEAFF. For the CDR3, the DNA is TGTGCCAGCAGCTCCCTACAGACAGAGAACACTGAAGCTTTCTTT.

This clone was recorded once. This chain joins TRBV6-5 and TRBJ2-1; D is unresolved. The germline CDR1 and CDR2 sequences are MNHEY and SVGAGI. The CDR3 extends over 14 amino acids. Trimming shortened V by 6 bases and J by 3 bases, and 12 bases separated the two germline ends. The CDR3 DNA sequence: TGTGCCAGCAGGGTGGGGATTTACTACAATGAGCAGTTCTTC. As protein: CASRVGIYYNEQFF.

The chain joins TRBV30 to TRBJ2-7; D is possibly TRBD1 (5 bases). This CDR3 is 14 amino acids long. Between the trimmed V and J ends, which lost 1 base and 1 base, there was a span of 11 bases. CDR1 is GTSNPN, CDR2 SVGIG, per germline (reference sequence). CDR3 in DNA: TGTGCCTGGAGTGCGGCAGGGTTTTCCTACGAGCAGTACTTC. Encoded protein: CAWSAAGFSYEQYF.

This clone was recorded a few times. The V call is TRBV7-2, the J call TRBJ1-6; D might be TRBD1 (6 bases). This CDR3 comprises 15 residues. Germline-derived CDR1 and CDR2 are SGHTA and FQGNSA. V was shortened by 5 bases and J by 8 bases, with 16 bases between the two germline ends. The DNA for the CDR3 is TGTGCCAGCAGCCTAACAGGGCCGGGGGATTCACCCCTCCACTTT. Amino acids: CASSLTGPGDSPLHF.

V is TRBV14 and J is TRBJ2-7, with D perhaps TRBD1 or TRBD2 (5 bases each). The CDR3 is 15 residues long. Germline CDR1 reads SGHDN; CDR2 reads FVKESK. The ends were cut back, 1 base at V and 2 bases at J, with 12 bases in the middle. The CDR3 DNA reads TGTGCCAGCAGCCAAGGCCAGGGAGAGACCTACGAGCAGTACTTC. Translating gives CASSQGQGETYEQYF. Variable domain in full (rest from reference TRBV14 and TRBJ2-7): EAGVTQFPSHSVIEKGQTVTLRCDPISGHDNLYWYRRVMGKEIKFLLHFVKESKQDESGMPNNRFLAERTGGTYSTLKVQPAELEDSGVYFCASSQGQGETYEQYFGPGTRLTVT.

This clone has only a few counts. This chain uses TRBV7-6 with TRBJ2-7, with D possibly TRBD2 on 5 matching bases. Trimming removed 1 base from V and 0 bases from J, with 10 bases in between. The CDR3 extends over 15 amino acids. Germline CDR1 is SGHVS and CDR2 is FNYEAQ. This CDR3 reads CASSLGTGYSYEQYF. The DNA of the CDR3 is TGTGCCAGCAGCTTAGGGACTGGATACTCCTACGAGCAGTACTTC.

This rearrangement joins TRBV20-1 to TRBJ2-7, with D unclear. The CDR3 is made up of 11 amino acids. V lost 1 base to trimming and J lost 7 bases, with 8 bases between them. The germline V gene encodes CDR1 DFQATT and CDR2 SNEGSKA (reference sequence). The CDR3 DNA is TGCAGTGCTAGAGCCTTTAGGGAGCAGTACTTC. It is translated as CSARAFREQYF.